This T cell receptor beta chain was identified in a study of shared clonotypes between healthy human individuals. Study-wide background: Three CD4 naive, three CD4 memory, two CD8 naive and one CD8 memory plate were used per donor.

To note about this clone: Its antigen is currently unknown.

Assay execution took place at the deep level. Assay used: immunoSEQ multiplex PCR; TCRdb lists only in-frame clones, some missing. The table has 2.3 million or so clones, 85% to 95% seen once. CD4+ cells were split into CD45RA+ naive and CD45RA-negative memory subsets. Study conclusions and caveats: Researchers sampled only blood; tissue repertoires likely differ.

Trimming took 5 bases from V and 4 from J, leaving 12 bases between them. The CDR3 is made up of 14 amino acids. Germline loops: CDR1 MNHNS, CDR2 SASEGT. The rearrangement uses TRBV6-1 and TRBJ1-5; no clear D gene. The source of this sequence is a man aged 18 to 29 in good health. Some clones in this sample may be carry-over from other donors' samples. Sequenced sample: naive CD4+ T cells from PBMCs. The subset is: CD45RA+ positively selected. The CDR3 sequence: CASSLAAENQPQHF. The CDR3 DNA reads TGTGCCAGCAGTCTCGCCGCGGAGAATCAGCCCCAGCATTTT.